This TCR beta chain was profiled in a study of blood T cells in healthy people across ages. Using a J-beta primer mix together with a sample-barcoded 5' primer, a second PCR was run for roughly 6 to 12 cycles. From the 5' RACE reads, TCRdb called clonotypes with MiXCR, one entry per CDR3 protein. Of 1,500,000 or so distinct CDR3 sequences in the sample, approximately 39% were seen once. Per the germline V gene, CDR1 is LGHNA and CDR2 is YSLEER. This CDR3 comprises 15 residues. Trimming at V came to 1 base and at J to 5 bases, leaving 5 bases not matched to a gene. Sequencing used blood. The chain has TRBV4-3 and TRBJ2-5; 9 bases fit TRBD2. The receptor comes from a woman between 18 and 30 years old in good health. The CDR3 sequence: CASSQALAGMETQYF. CDR3 coding DNA: TGCGCCAGCAGCCAAGCGCTAGCGGGAATGGAGACCCAGTACTTC.